These 23 T cell receptor beta chains were sequenced from one sample in a study of T-cell memory formation after mild COVID-19. TCRdb re-derived calls from the 5' RACE reads in MiXCR, one entry per CDR3 protein. The data hold fewer than 250,000 distinct CDR3 sequences, with 27% observed a single time. The sample consisted of PBMCs or a T cell subset sorted from them (not recorded which). The source is an adult woman who had mild COVID-19 (a few samples of this study predate the infection). Cell type and time point are not known.

The chain recombines TRBV20-1 with TRBJ1-6; no clear D gene. The CDR3 has 16 amino acids. V was trimmed by 0 bases and J by 2 bases, leaving 11 bases between them. The germline CDR1 and CDR2 sequences are DFQATT and SNEGSKA (reference sequence). For the CDR3, the DNA is TGCAGTGCTAGAGAGGGTGTGAGGCCCTATAATTCACCCCTCCACTTT. Protein product: CSAREGVRPYNSPLHF.

This clonotype was picked up a small number of times. The V call is TRBV29-1, the J call TRBJ2-7; 7 bases are a match to TRBD1. The V and J ends lost 5 bases and 0 bases, in that order; junction bases with no gene match: 7. Germline V gives CDR1 SQVTM, CDR2 ANQGSEA. This CDR3 is built from 14 residues. The CDR3 nucleotides read TGCAGCGTTTATAGACAGGGAAGCTCCTACGAGCAGTACTTC. It translates to CSVYRQGSSYEQYF.

V is TRBV12-3 or TRBV12-4 and J is TRBJ1-5; no clear D. The CDR3 is 17 amino acids. The V gene lost 7 bases and the J gene lost 7 bases, with 26 bases spanning the gap. Written as DNA, the CDR3 is TGTGCCAGCACCGCTACAGAATCTCTACGATCGGGACAGCCCCAGCATTTT. It is translated as CASTATESLRSGQPQHF.

The chain combines TRBV7-8 with TRBJ1-1; D might be TRBD1 (6 bases). The CDR3 spans 14 residues. Germline V gene data show CDR1 as SGHVS and CDR2 as FQNEAQ. Trimming left V 1 base short and J 10 bases short, with 16 bases between. The CDR3 reads CASSLDGQGIRAFF. The CDR3 nucleotides read TGTGCCAGCAGCTTAGATGGCCAGGGGATTCGAGCTTTCTTT.

Here the CDR3 reads CASSLVGRGLDEQFF. CDR3 coding DNA: TGTGCCAGCAGCTTAGTTGGCAGGGGGCTGGATGAGCAGTTCTTC. The chain joins TRBV7-6 to TRBJ2-1, with 8 bases fitting TRBD1. The CDR3 runs to 15 residues. J was trimmed by 8 bases and V by 1 base; bases with no gene match: 7. The germline CDR1 and CDR2 sequences are SGHVS and FNYEAQ. The variable domain in full, completed from reference TRBV7-6 and TRBJ2-1, reads GAGVSQSPRYKVTKRGQDVALRCDPISGHVSLYWYRQALGQGPEFLTYFNYEAQQDKSGLPNDRFSAERPEGSISTLTIQRTEQRDSAMYRCASSLVGRGLDEQFFGPGTRLTVL.

The rearrangement links TRBV5-1 to TRBJ2-1; D assignment may be TRBD1 or TRBD2 (5 bases each). V lost 7 bases, J lost 0 bases, and 17 bases lay in between. In germline, CDR1 is SGHRS, CDR2 YFSETQ. The CDR3 contains 16 residues. The CDR3 spells CASRPWAGSSYNEQFF. CDR3 in DNA: TGCGCCAGCCGCCCATGGGCAGGGAGCTCCTACAATGAGCAGTTCTTC.

This clonotype was counted between two and nine times. The genes are TRBV12-3 or TRBV12-4 and TRBJ1-2; no definite D call. The CDR3 sequence is 14 residues long. Trimming left V 1 base short and J 4 bases short, with 10 bases between. The CDR3 loop reads CASSLGGNGYGYTF. In DNA form, the CDR3 reads TGTGCCAGCAGTTTAGGTGGGAACGGCTATGGCTACACCTTC.

V is TRBV6-2 or TRBV6-3 and J is TRBJ2-3; 10 positions agree with TRBD2. Germline loops: CDR1 MNHEY, CDR2 SVGEGT. Trimming removed 2 bases from V and 0 bases from J; junction bases left unmatched: 11. The CDR3 is 19 amino acids. In nucleotides, the CDR3 is TGTGCCAGCAGTTACCGATGGACTAGCGGCAGAGCTAGCACAGATACGCAGTATTTT. Translation: CASSYRWTSGRASTDTQYF.

The V call is TRBV7-9, the J call TRBJ1-2; 8 bases are shared with TRBD1. In germline, CDR1 is SEHNR, CDR2 FQNEAQ (reference sequence). V was pared by 4 bases and J by 3 bases, with 4 bases of the junction left unmatched. The CDR3 length is 14 residues. CDR3 sequence reads: CASSSTGAHYGYTF. For the CDR3, the DNA is TGTGCCAGCAGCTCGACAGGGGCCCACTATGGCTACACCTTC.

This clonotype was seen a handful of times. The chain combines TRBV12-3 or TRBV12-4 with TRBJ2-2; 7 nucleotides align to TRBD1. The CDR3 loop spans 15 amino acids. J gave up 2 bases and V 6 bases, and 6 bases lay outside the gene matches. The chain's CDR3 is CASRLNRGNTGELFF. Written as DNA, the CDR3 is TGTGCCAGCAGGTTAAACAGGGGAAACACCGGGGAGCTGTTTTTT.

This clonotype has a single count. This chain joins TRBV4-3 and TRBJ2-7, with 9 bases aligning to TRBD1. The V and J ends lost 0 bases and 2 bases, in that order; junction bases with no gene match: 8. Per germline, CDR1 LGHNA and CDR2 YSLEER. This CDR3 comprises 17 residues. In nucleotides, the CDR3 is TGCGCCAGCAGCCAAGATGAGGGGGACAGGGTTACCTACGAGCAGTACTTC. Translating gives CASSQDEGDRVTYEQYF.

This clonotype was detected only a few times. The chain has TRBV20-1 and TRBJ2-1, with 10 bases lining up with TRBD2. Germline V gives CDR1 DFQATT, CDR2 SNEGSKA (reference sequence). CDR3 length: 14 amino acids. V dropped 2 bases and J dropped 7; count of bases not matched to a gene: 5. The chain's CDR3 is CSARPTSGENEQFF. The CDR3 DNA reads as TGCAGTGCTAGACCTACTAGCGGGGAGAATGAGCAGTTCTTC.

This clonotype has more than one count but fewer than ten. V usage is TRBV11-3 and J usage is TRBJ2-3, with 7 nucleotides matching TRBD1. The germline gives CDR1 SGHNT, CDR2 YENEEA. J gave up 9 bases and V 4 bases, and 10 bases lay outside the gene matches. The CDR3 covers 14 residues. The CDR3 nucleotides are TGTGCCAGCAGCTACTCGACAGGGCGAGACACGCAGTATTTT. It encodes CASSYSTGRDTQYF.

In this sample, this clonotype turned up many times. The rearrangement links TRBV24-1 to TRBJ2-1; 7 bases agree with TRBD2. Germline V gene data show CDR1 as KGHDR and CDR2 as SFDVKD. The length of the CDR3 is 16 residues. J lost 9 bases, V lost 4 bases, and 14 bases had no gene match. The CDR3 is CATSEPLAETRREQFF. DNA of the CDR3: TGTGCCACCAGTGAACCCCTAGCGGAAACCCGGCGTGAGCAGTTCTTC.

The rearrangement uses TRBV5-6 and TRBJ1-6; D gene uncertain. CDR1 SGHDT and CDR2 YYEEEE come from the germline V gene. This CDR3 is 18 amino acids long. V lost 0 bases and J lost 11, with 24 bases in between. CDR3 coding DNA: TGTGCCAGCAGCTTGGGCCCGCCCGGGCCGAGCCCCGGGGCACCCCTCCACTTT. It specifies CASSLGPPGPSPGAPLHF.

The chain employs TRBV5-5 and TRBJ1-1; D is possibly TRBD1 (5 bases). Trimming removed 2 bases from V and 9 bases from J, with 14 bases in between. Germline V gene sequence: CDR1 SGHKS, CDR2 YYEKEE (reference sequence). The CDR3 is 13 residues long. CDR3 DNA sequence: TGTGCCAGCAGCTTTTGGGGGACCCAGCAAGCTTTCTTT. This sequence encodes CASSFWGTQQAFF.

This clonotype was observed a handful of times. The V gene is TRBV9, the J gene TRBJ2-7; TRBD2 matches 10 bases. Trimming took 1 base from V and 5 from J; bases not matched to a gene: 3. The CDR3 runs to 14 residues. CDR1 is SGDLS and CDR2 is YYNGEE in the germline V gene. CDR3 sequence (DNA): TGTGCCAGCAGCGTAAGCGGGGGGGCCCACGAGCAGTACTTC. Amino acids: CASSVSGGAHEQYF.

A few counts support this clonotype. The CDR3 coding sequence is TGTGCCAGCAGCCCCCCCGGGGGCGGCGGGGAGCTGTTTTTT. Encoded protein: CASSPPGGGGELFF. This chain links TRBV3-1 with TRBJ2-2; D tentatively fits TRBD1 or TRBD2 (6 bases each). Trimming removed 4 bases at V and 7 bases at J, with 13 bases between. The CDR3 loop spans 14 amino acids. Germline-derived CDR1 and CDR2 are LGHDT and YNNKEL (reference sequence).

In DNA, the CDR3 is TGTGCCACCAGTGGGGCCCCGGACAGGCCCCCAGATACGCAGTATTTT. Its translation: CATSGAPDRPPDTQYF. The chain employs TRBV24-1 and TRBJ2-3, with 7 bases that match TRBD1. This CDR3 is 16 amino acids long. Germline V gene sequence: CDR1 KGHDR, CDR2 SFDVKD. V lost 5 bases and J lost 4; bases outside the gene matches: 11.

This clonotype was observed a few times. This chain connects TRBV7-9 to TRBJ1-1; 9 nucleotides agree with TRBD1. Trimming cost V 1 base and J 7 bases; bases outside gene matches: 4. CDR1 is SEHNR and CDR2 is FQNEAQ in the germline V gene (reference sequence). This CDR3 comprises 14 residues. CDR3 nucleotide sequence: TGTGCCAGCAGCTTAGGGTGGGACAGGGATGAAGCTTTCTTT. This sequence encodes CASSLGWDRDEAFF.

This clonotype was seen a single time. V is TRBV6-5 and J is TRBJ2-3, with no clear D. CDR1 and CDR2 from the germline V gene are MNHEY and SVGAGI. Deletions cut 6 bases from V and 1 base from J, with 8 bases between. The CDR3 contains 13 residues. CDR3 in amino acids: CASRPTRTDTQYF. The CDR3 DNA reads as TGTGCCAGCAGGCCCACCCGCACAGATACGCAGTATTTT.

The CDR3 loop is CAWSVDGAFTDTQYF. The CDR3 bases are TGTGCCTGGTCCGTAGACGGGGCGTTCACAGATACGCAGTATTTT. The chain is built from TRBV30 and TRBJ2-3; D may match TRBD1 or TRBD2 (5 bases each). Germline CDR1 GTSNPN, CDR2 SVGIG (reference sequence). This CDR3 has 15 amino acids. Trimming cost V 5 bases and J 2 bases, with 17 bases left between them.

This clonotype was seen a handful of times. The chain recombines TRBV9 with TRBJ2-5, with D possibly being TRBD2 (5 bases). Trimming cost V 7 bases and J 3 bases, with 13 bases left between them. Germline V gene data show CDR1 as SGDLS and CDR2 as YYNGEE. The CDR3 consists of 13 residues. The DNA of the CDR3 is TGTGCCAGCGTTCTCGGGGAAGAAGAGACCCAGTACTTC. This encodes CASVLGEEETQYF. The full variable domain, with the rest looked up from reference TRBV9 and TRBJ2-5, is DSGVTQTPKHLITATGQRVTLRCSPRSGDLSVYWYQQSLDQGLQFLIQYYNGEERAKGNILERFSAQQFPDLHSELNLSSLELGDSALYFCASVLGEEETQYFGPGTRLLVL.